This T cell receptor (beta chain) was observed in a study of blood T cells in healthy people across ages. Healthy Caucasian individuals from Russia aged roughly 6 to 95 were enrolled as donors. This clonotype was detected only a few times. A second PCR, run for about 7 to 11 cycles, used a sample-barcoded 5' primer plus a J-beta primer mix. Each cDNA molecule received a tag from a template-switch adaptor that had 12 random nucleotides. A single record per CDR3 protein comes from TCRdb applying MiXCR to the 5' RACE reads. The sample has about 1,500,000 distinct CDR3 sequences, roughly 45% seen once. Sequencing input: blood. This TCR was sampled from a woman in her late teens or twenties in good health.

CDR3 protein: CASSFPGTGGSTDTQYF. The CDR3 DNA is TGTGCCAGCAGTTTCCCCGGGACAGGGGGTTCGACAGATACGCAGTATTTT. The V and J genes are TRBV28 and TRBJ2-3, with 11 bases identical to TRBD1. Per the germline V gene, CDR1 is MDHEN and CDR2 is SYDVKM. V lost 3 bases to trimming and J lost 3 bases; unmatched junction nucleotides: 8. The CDR3 has 17 amino acids.